These 25 T cell receptor beta chains share one sample of origin, sequenced in a study of T cells in women clearing cervical HPV infection. Libraries were prepared by immunoSEQ multiplex PCR; TCRdb keeps only in-frame clonotypes and omits some of them. This table holds about 30,000 clones. The material sequenced was blood buffy coat. These receptors were obtained from a woman between 18 and 75 years old with a cervical HPV16 infection that either progressed to CIN3+ or cleared (not recorded which).

Notes on this clone: The read finishes 3 residues shy of the CDR3 end, and the germline J gene is used to complete it. The V and J genes are TRBV7-2 and TRBJ2-7; unclear D gene. CDR1 is SGHTA and CDR2 is FQGNSA in the germline V gene. Trimming left V 1 base short and J 0 bases short, with 7 bases between. This CDR3 has 14 residues. The sequenced part of the CDR3 DNA is TGTGCCAGCAGCTTAGAGGTAGCCTCCTACGAG. Translating gives CASSLEVASYE. The full-length CDR3 reads as CASSLEVASYEQYF.

In regard to this clone: The sequence runs out 3 residues before the end of the CDR3; the remainder is reconstructed from the germline J gene. This sequence joins TRBV10-3 and TRBJ1-1, with TRBD1 matching over 8 bases. The CDR3 extends over 13 amino acids. The germline CDR1 and CDR2 sequences are ENHRY and SYGVKD. CDR3 bases read: TGTGCCATCAAGGGACAGGATCAAGGAGAA. As protein: CAIKGQDQGE. The entire CDR3 is CAIKGQDQGEAFF.

Details on this clone: Read coverage stops 3 residues before the CDR3 terminus; the germline J gene supplies the remainder. This rearrangement joins TRBV11-2 to TRBJ2-1, with 8 bases fitting TRBD1. Germline CDR1 and CDR2: SGHAT and FQNNGV. The CDR3 has 15 amino acids. V dropped 5 bases and J dropped 4; count of bases not matched to a gene: 7. The CDR3 region is CASSHGQGPYNEQFF. CDR3 DNA, as far as it was read: TGTGCCAGCAGCCACGGACAGGGTCCTTACAATGAG.

Worth noting for this clone: From the germline J gene comes the end of the CDR3, since the read stops 3 residues before it. The rearrangement links TRBV28 to TRBJ1-1, with 8 bases lining up with TRBD1. Looked up from germline, CDR1 is MDHEN and CDR2 is SYDVKM. The CDR3 length is 14 residues. V lost 3 bases to trimming and J lost 5 bases; unmatched junction nucleotides: 5. The CDR3 reads CASSFGTGGTEAFF. Incomplete CDR3 DNA: TGTGCCAGCAGTTTCGGCACAGGGGGAACTGAA.

Remarks on this clone: The read stops 3 residues short of the end of the CDR3; the missing end is completed from the germline J gene. The chain employs TRBV6-1 and TRBJ1-6, with 9 bases lining up with TRBD1. Losses at the gene ends were 0 bases for V and 7 bases for J; bases not matched to a gene: 7. This CDR3 region has 17 residues. Germline V CDR1 and CDR2: MNHNS, SASEGT. The CDR3 sequence is CASSEASPGTGNSPLHF. CDR3 DNA (partial): TGTGCCAGCAGTGAAGCAAGTCCCGGGACAGGGAATTCACCC.

The part of the CDR3 DNA that was read is TGTGCCAGCAGCTTAGCGGGACAGGACAATTCACCG. Its protein is CASSLAGQDNSP. The full CDR3 is CASSLAGQDNSPLFF. The rearrangement links TRBV13 to TRBJ2-2; TRBD1 aligns across 8 bases. The CDR3 is cut off 3 residues early in the read; its end comes from the germline J gene. The CDR3 spans 15 residues. Germline V gives CDR1 PRHDT, CDR2 FYEKMQ (reference sequence).

Regarding this clone: An end of the junction does not agree with germline; a read error may underlie this. With the read ending 3 residues before the CDR3 end, the germline J gene is used to fill in that end. The same CDR3 is also encoded by other DNA sequences in this sample. The rearrangement joins TRBV7-9 to TRBJ1-3, with TRBD1 as a possible D gene (6 bases). Per the germline V gene, CDR1 is SEHNR and CDR2 is FQNEAQ (reference sequence). The CDR3 sequence is 14 residues long. The CDR3 reads CASSSNRVGNTIYF. The sequenced CDR3 bases are TGTGCCAGCAGCTCTAACAGGGTTGGAAATACC.

On this clone itself: The read terminates 3 residues before the CDR3 end, so the remaining end is supplied by the germline J gene. The rearrangement joins TRBV28 to TRBJ2-5, with TRBD2 identical over 9 bases. The CDR3 totals 17 residues. V lost 1 base, J lost 1 base, and 7 bases stayed unmatched. Germline V gene sequence: CDR1 MDHEN, CDR2 SYDVKM. The sequenced part of the CDR3 DNA is TGTGCCAGCAGTTTATCGGGACTAGCAGACTCCCAAGAGACC. Its protein is CASSLSGLADSQET. The full CDR3 reads CASSLSGLADSQETQYF.

Worth noting for this clone: The read stops 3 residues short of the end of the CDR3; the missing end is completed from the germline J gene. The V call is TRBV5-1, the J call TRBJ2-7; the D gene is possibly TRBD2 (6 bases). Trimming removed 4 bases from V and 5 bases from J, with 22 bases in between. The germline V gene encodes CDR1 SGHRS and CDR2 YFSETQ. The CDR3 extends over 16 amino acids. The CDR3 protein is CASSLTPQSTGDEQYF. Partial CDR3 DNA: TGCGCCAGCAGCCTAACCCCTCAATCCACGGGGGACGAG.

Concerning this clone: The read ends 3 residues shy of where the CDR3 ends; the end is completed using the germline J gene. The rearrangement uses TRBV6-4 and TRBJ1-6; 9 bases are shared with TRBD1. With V trimmed by 0 bases and J by 7 bases, 1 base remained unmatched. From germline, CDR1 is MRHNA and CDR2 SNTAGT. The CDR3 loop spans 15 amino acids. The covered CDR3 bases are TGTGCCAGCAGTGACTCCACAGGGGGCAATTCACCC. Translating gives CASSDSTGGNSP. The full-length CDR3 reads as CASSDSTGGNSPLHF.

A remark on this clone: The CDR3 is cut off 3 residues early in the read; its end comes from the germline J gene. The chain combines TRBV20-1 with TRBJ2-3; TRBD2 agrees at 12 bases. Germline V gene sequence: CDR1 DFQATT, CDR2 SNEGSKA (reference sequence). The CDR3 has 18 residues. Trimming took 1 base from V and 2 from J; bases not matched to a gene: 10. The CDR3 DNA, read in part, is TGCAGTGCTAGAGGGGCTAGCGGGGGGGAGATTCTCACAGATACG. This translates into CSARGASGGEILTDT. The CDR3 in full is CSARGASGGEILTDTQYF.

Of note for this clone: The read is 3 residues too short to cover the CDR3 end, so that end is filled in from the germline J gene. This chain links TRBV2 with TRBJ2-3, with a possible D match to TRBD2 (5 bases). This CDR3 spans 10 amino acids. V shed 8 bases and J shed 6 bases, with 6 bases lying between them. From germline, CDR1 is SNHLY and CDR2 FYNNEI. CDR3 amino acids: CASWTDTQYF. Incomplete CDR3 DNA: TGTGCCAGCTGGACTGATACG.

Concerning this clone: From the germline J gene comes the end of the CDR3, since the read stops 3 residues before it. The rearrangement uses TRBV5-1 and TRBJ1-3, with TRBD1 as a possible D gene (5 bases). Germline V CDR1 and CDR2: SGHRS, YFSETQ. Trimming removed 0 bases from V and 3 bases from J, with 13 bases in between. CDR3 size: 16 residues. CDR3 bases read: TGCGCCAGCAGCTTGGCCGGAGGGGAGGATGGAAACACC. Amino acid sequence: CASSLAGGEDGNT. The complete CDR3 sequence is CASSLAGGEDGNTIYF.

As to this clone: The DNA ends 3 residues before the CDR3 does, and the rest of the CDR3 is filled in from the germline J gene. This sequence joins TRBV6-1 and TRBJ1-2, with D possibly TRBD1 on 5 matching bases. The CDR3 totals 16 residues. In germline, CDR1 is MNHNS, CDR2 SASEGT. V was trimmed by 4 bases and J by 2 bases, leaving 17 bases between them. CDR3 protein: CASSAGDGGVNYGYTF. Incomplete CDR3 DNA: TGTGCCAGCAGTGCTGGCGACGGGGGGGTGAACTATGGC.

Comment on this clone: The read is 3 residues too short to cover the CDR3 end, so that end is filled in from the germline J gene. The chain recombines TRBV10-1 with TRBJ1-2, with D perhaps matching TRBD1 (5 bases). V was clipped by 3 bases and J by 4 bases, with 9 bases between them. This CDR3 is built from 13 residues. Germline V lookup: CDR1 WNHNN, CDR2 SYGVQD (reference sequence). This CDR3 is CASSESGSYGYTF. The CDR3 DNA, read in part, is TGCGCCAGCAGTGAATCAGGGTCCTATGGC.

CDR3 DNA, as far as it was read: TGCAGTGCTCCCCTTGGCGGAAAAAACATT. Encoded protein: CSAPLGGKNI. The whole CDR3 protein is CSAPLGGKNIQYF. This chain uses TRBV20-1 with TRBJ2-4; D unresolved. The observed sequence ends 3 residues before the CDR3 terminus, with the missing tail filled in from the germline J gene. Looked up from germline, CDR1 is DFQATT and CDR2 is SNEGSKA (reference sequence). Between the trimmed V and J ends, which lost 5 bases and 4 bases, there was a span of 12 bases. The CDR3 covers 13 residues.

CDR3 bases read: TGTGCTAGTGGTTCTAGCGGGGACACAGATACG. This codes for CASGSSGDTDT. The CDR3 reads in full as CASGSSGDTDTQYF. The V and J genes are TRBV12-5 and TRBJ2-3; 9 positions agree with TRBD2. The read terminates 3 residues before the CDR3 end, so the remaining end is supplied by the germline J gene. Germline V CDR1 and CDR2: LGHNT, FRNRAP. The CDR3 is 14 amino acids. V dropped 4 bases and J dropped 2; count of bases not matched to a gene: 1.

As to this clone: The read halts 3 residues ahead of the CDR3 end, with the missing end drawn from the germline J gene. This chain uses TRBV5-1 with TRBJ2-7; tentatively, D is TRBD1 (7 bases). Trimming pared 2 bases from V and 2 bases from J, leaving 11 bases between. The CDR3 runs 14 residues. Germline V gives CDR1 SGHRS, CDR2 YFSETQ. The chain's CDR3 is CASSFGGQTYEQYF. The DNA read from the CDR3 is TGCGCCAGCAGCTTCGGGGGACAGACCTACGAG.

As regards this clone: The sequenced fragment ends 3 residues before the CDR3 boundary, so the rest is inferred from the germline J gene. The chain has TRBV28 and TRBJ2-7; 10 nucleotides agree with TRBD2. Losses at the gene ends were 2 bases for V and 5 bases for J; bases not matched to a gene: 3. The germline CDR1 and CDR2 sequences are MDHEN and SYDVKM. The CDR3 runs to 14 residues. The CDR3 sequence: CASSLTSGAHEQYF. CDR3 bases read: TGTGCCAGCAGTTTAACTAGCGGGGCCCACGAG.

Of note for this clone: The read terminates 3 residues before the CDR3 end, so the remaining end is supplied by the germline J gene. The chain carries TRBV19 and TRBJ1-2; tentative D call: TRBD1 (6 bases). Germline V lookup: CDR1 LNHDA, CDR2 SQIVND (reference sequence). This CDR3 has 16 amino acids. The CDR3 bases that were read are TGTGCCAGTAGTATAGGACTCCCTTACAGGGAGGGCGGC. Translated: CASSIGLPYREGG. The entire CDR3 protein is CASSIGLPYREGGYTF. The variable domain in full, completed from reference TRBV19 and TRBJ1-2, reads DGGITQSPKYLFRKEGQNVTLSCEQNLNHDAMYWYRQDPGQGLRLIYYSQIVNDFQKGDIAEGYSVSREKKESFPLTVTSAQKNPTAFYLCASSIGLPYREGGYTFGSGTRLTVV.

The CDR3 loop reads CASSIQGPHEQYF. The sequenced CDR3 bases are TGTGCCAGTAGTATACAGGGGCCCCACGAG. J is TRBJ2-7 and V is TRBV19, with D maybe TRBD1 (6 bases). The CDR3 goes on 3 residues after the read ends, and that part is filled in from the germline J gene. The V and J ends lost 2 bases and 5 bases respectively, with 10 bases between them. This CDR3 contains 13 residues. Germline CDR1 LNHDA, CDR2 SQIVND (reference sequence).

With respect to this clone: The read is 3 residues too short to cover the CDR3 end, so that end is filled in from the germline J gene. The rearrangement joins TRBV20-1 to TRBJ2-7; D might be TRBD1 (5 bases). The V end lost 1 base, the J end lost 5 bases, and 12 bases lay between the germline ends. Germline V gene data show CDR1 as DFQATT and CDR2 as SNEGSKA (reference sequence). The CDR3 is 13 residues long. The CDR3 sequence is CSARVQGQDEQYF. CDR3 DNA (partial): TGCAGTGCTAGAGTGCAGGGTCAGGACGAG.

On this clone: The read ends 3 residues before the CDR3 terminus; that terminus is restored from the germline J gene. The chain employs TRBV7-9 and TRBJ2-1, with 9 positions matching TRBD2. The trim removed 5 bases at V and 7 bases at J, leaving 6 bases unmatched. The germline CDR1 and CDR2 sequences are SEHNR and FQNEAQ (reference sequence). This CDR3 has 14 residues. This chain's CDR3 is CASSPTSGGNEQFF. Partial CDR3 DNA: TGTGCCAGCAGCCCGACTAGCGGAGGGAATGAG.

The part of the CDR3 DNA that was read is TGTGCCAGCAGTGAAGGAGGTAGCGGGATTTTGAATGAG. It is translated as CASSEGGSGILNE. The whole CDR3 protein is CASSEGGSGILNEQFF. The genes are TRBV6-1 and TRBJ2-1; 8 bases are a match to TRBD2. Sequencing ends 3 residues short of the CDR3 end; the germline J gene provides the rest. This CDR3 comprises 16 residues. The V gene end was trimmed by 1 base and the J gene end by 7 bases; junction bases not matched to a gene: 9. Germline loops: CDR1 MNHNS, CDR2 SASEGT.

About this clone: The read terminates 3 residues before the CDR3 end, so the remaining end is supplied by the germline J gene. The chain joins TRBV18 to TRBJ1-2, with unresolved D. Germline CDR1 reads KGHSH; CDR2 reads LQKENI. This CDR3 comprises 14 residues. The sequenced CDR3 bases are TGTGCCAGCTCACTCGGACTGGAGGAGGATACC. Amino acid sequence: CASSLGLEEDT. The entire CDR3 sequence reads CASSLGLEEDTYTF.